This record covers a single T cell receptor (beta chain). The ends were cut back, 2 bases at V and 0 bases at J, with 11 bases in the middle. The CDR3 spans 16 residues. Germline assignment: CDR1 MNHNS and CDR2 SASEGT. The data originate from a study of blood T cell repertoires in COVID-19. Profiled with immunoSEQ multiplex PCR; TCRdb holds only in-frame clones, not every one. The data hold fewer than 300,000 clones, with 80% to 90% observed a single time. The sequence was obtained from a man between 50 and 59 years old with COVID-19, enrolled during active disease. The rearrangement links TRBV6-1 to TRBJ1-5; D not certain. What was sequenced was peripheral blood. The CDR3 reads CASSERGWGSNQPQHF. The DNA of the CDR3 is TGTGCCAGCAGTGAACGGGGTTGGGGTAGCAATCAGCCCCAGCATTTT.